This is a list of T cell receptor beta chains from one sample in a study of CD8 T cells in Susac syndrome. TCRdb called the immunoSEQ multiplex PCR reads again in MiXCR, with one record for every CDR3 protein. Of a few hundred thousand distinct CDR3 sequences in the sample, almost 85% are singletons; the top ten hold roughly 0.21%. The sequenced sample was CD8+ T cells from PBMCs. Receptors originate from a human donor with multiple sclerosis. CDR3s include the opening cysteine and the closing phenylalanine or tryptophan. A D gene is named only where the DNA matches it firmly. Clone size is shown for a subset of rows, as once, few, many or a class of expanded clone.

V	J	D	size	CDR3	DNA
TRBV27	TRBJ2-1	TRBD2	.	CASSQGLLNEQFF	TGTGCCAGCAGTCAGGGACTACTCAATGAGCAGTTCTTC
TRBV7-8	TRBJ2-2	TRBD2	.	CASSLTRLPSGSPTGELFF	TGTGCCAGCAGCTTAACCCGACTTCCTAGCGGGAGTCCGACCGGGGAGCTGTTTTTT
TRBV29-1	TRBJ1-1	TRBD1	once	CSVDPWTGTNTEAFF	TGCAGCGTTGATCCATGGACAGGGACGAACACTGAAGCTTTCTTT
TRBV11-2	TRBJ2-2	TRBD2	few	CASSFPLFPAGRNTGELFF	TGTGCCAGCAGCTTCCCCCTGTTTCCAGCGGGAAGGAACACCGGGGAGCTGTTTTTT
TRBV4-1	TRBJ2-2	.	.	CASSQYTGNGELFF	TGCGCCAGCAGCCAGTATACAGGGAACGGGGAGCTGTTTTTT
TRBV5-6	TRBJ1-2	.	once	CASSLAGEGDYGYTF	TGTGCCAGCAGCTTGGCAGGAGAAGGAGACTATGGCTACACCTTC
TRBV10-3	TRBJ2-3	.	once	CATGSGSDTDTQYF	TGTGCCACCGGGTCCGGTTCGGACACAGATACGCAGTATTTT
TRBV9	TRBJ2-7	.	.	CASSGGYGSYYEQYF	TGTGCCAGCAGCGGTGGATACGGGAGCTACTACGAGCAGTACTTC
TRBV12-3/TRBV12-4	TRBJ2-1	TRBD2	.	CASSASGTSGSSYNEQFF	TGTGCCAGCAGTGCCTCCGGGACTAGCGGGAGCTCCTACAATGAGCAGTTCTTC
TRBV3-1	TRBJ2-5	.	.	CASSQVALVGETQYF	TGTGCCAGCAGCCAAGTGGCCCTGGTTGGAGAGACCCAGTACTTC
TRBV20-1	TRBJ2-7	.	.	CSARVFCEQYF	TGCAGTGCTAGAGTTTTCTGCGAGCAGTACTTC
TRBV25-1	TRBJ2-2	TRBD1	few	CASQGKGQGATGELFF	TGTGCCAGCCAAGGGAAGGGACAGGGGGCGACCGGGGAGCTGTTTTTT
TRBV5-1	TRBJ1-4	.	.	CASRTTATNEKLFF	TGCGCCAGCAGAACGACAGCAACTAATGAAAAACTGTTTTTT
TRBV7-2	TRBJ2-5	.	.	CASSWRDREETQYF	TGTGCCAGCAGCTGGCGGGACAGAGAAGAGACCCAGTACTTC
TRBV5-6	TRBJ1-2	.	.	CASSELAGPFYGYTF	TGTGCCAGCAGCGAGCTGGCGGGTCCCTTCTATGGCTACACCTTC
TRBV7-9	TRBJ2-2	.	.	CASSLAGVTGELFF	TGTGCCAGCAGCTTAGCCGGGGTGACCGGGGAGCTGTTTTTT
TRBV28	TRBJ2-1	TRBD1	.	CASSNDRAKFF	TGTGCCAGCAGTAACGACAGGGCAAAGTTCTTC
TRBV2	TRBJ1-4	.	.	CASSLTLAGNEKLFF	TGTGCCAGCAGCCTCACCCTAGCTGGTAATGAAAAACTGTTTTTT
TRBV10-2	TRBJ2-7	.	.	CASSDLIDRPYEQYF	TGCGCCAGCAGTGACTTAATAGACCGCCCCTACGAGCAGTACTTC
TRBV6-1	TRBJ2-7	.	.	CASTKGLYSLYEQYF	TGTGCCAGCACCAAAGGACTTTACTCCCTCTACGAGCAGTACTTC
TRBV9	TRBJ2-7	TRBD2	.	CASSVGGLASSYEQYF	TGTGCCAGCAGCGTAGGGGGACTAGCGTCGTCCTACGAGCAGTACTTC
TRBV20-1	TRBJ2-2	TRBD1	.	CSARGQGANTGELFF	TGCAGTGCTAGAGGACAGGGCGCGAACACCGGGGAGCTGTTTTTT
TRBV29-1	TRBJ2-1	.	.	CTGGPSALYEQFF	TGCACGGGCGGTCCTAGTGCCCTTTATGAGCAGTTCTTC
TRBV7-9	TRBJ2-1	TRBD2	.	CASSLGLAGSDEQFF	TGTGCCAGCAGCTTAGGACTAGCGGGTTCCGATGAGCAGTTCTTC
TRBV6-5	TRBJ2-1	TRBD1	few	CASSYSTGVVGNEQFF	TGTGCCAGCAGTTACTCGACAGGGGTTGTGGGCAATGAGCAGTTCTTC
TRBV19	TRBJ2-1	.	.	CASSRPLTETDNEQFF	TGTGCCAGTAGTAGACCCCTAACAGAAACGGACAATGAGCAGTTCTTC
TRBV9	TRBJ2-3	.	.	CASSVDWVGSTDTQYF	TGTGCCAGCAGCGTCGACTGGGTCGGGAGCACAGATACGCAGTATTTT
TRBV13	TRBJ1-2	.	.	CASSHQLGDYGYTF	TGTGCCAGCAGCCATCAGTTGGGGGACTATGGCTACACCTTC
TRBV27	TRBJ2-3	TRBD1	.	CASSLSGTAGTQYF	TGTGCCAGCAGTTTATCGGGGACAGCTGGGACGCAGTATTTT
TRBV27	TRBJ2-3	.	.	CASTQRGLASPLTDTQYF	TGTGCCAGCACCCAGAGGGGGCTAGCGTCACCCCTCACAGATACGCAGTATTTT
TRBV28	TRBJ2-3	.	.	CASSLGQGPTDTQYF	TGTGCCAGCAGTTTAGGGCAGGGGCCCACAGATACGCAGTATTTT
TRBV27	TRBJ1-3	.	.	CASSFSGELGNTIYF	TGTGCCAGCAGTTTCTCTGGGGAACTTGGAAACACCATATATTTT
TRBV7-9	TRBJ2-1	TRBD2	.	CASSLELANNEQFF	TGTGCCAGCAGCTTGGAACTAGCGAACAATGAGCAGTTCTTC
TRBV29-1	TRBJ2-1	.	.	CSVEGKLGENEQFF	TGCAGCGTTGAAGGAAAACTAGGGGAAAATGAGCAGTTCTTC
TRBV5-6	TRBJ1-5	.	.	CASSLGIRKQPQHF	TGTGCCAGCAGCTTGGGGATACGGAAACAGCCCCAGCATTTT
TRBV12-3/TRBV12-4	TRBJ2-5	.	.	CASSFGRRAGGETQYF	TGTGCCAGCAGTTTCGGTCGTCGTGCGGGTGGGGAGACCCAGTACTTC
TRBV19	TRBJ1-1	TRBD1	.	CASVRTGERMNTEAFF	TGTGCCAGTGTTAGGACAGGAGAACGGATGAACACTGAAGCTTTCTTT
TRBV20-1	TRBJ1-3	.	.	CSAIYRKQSGNTIYF	TGCAGTGCTATTTACAGAAAGCAGTCTGGAAACACCATATATTTT
TRBV12-3/TRBV12-4	TRBJ2-7	.	.	CASSQFRDEQYF	TGTGCCAGCAGCCAGTTTAGGGACGAGCAGTACTTC
TRBV29-1	TRBJ1-1	TRBD1	.	CSVLPSGGLPNTEAFF	TGCAGCGTTCTCCCTTCAGGGGGCCTTCCCAACACTGAAGCTTTCTTT